A single sample is the source of the 8 T cell receptor beta chains below, sequenced in a study of T cells in localized non-small cell lung cancer. Data came from immunoSEQ multiplex PCR; TCRdb stores just in-frame clones and leaves some out. This repertoire shows 40,000 to 65,000 clones, 75% to 90% found once; its top ten account for about 18%. The source was peripheral blood mononuclear cells, collected before any cancer treatment. These receptors were taken from a man aged 35 to 69 with stage III lung adenocarcinoma.

V is TRBV4-3 and J is TRBJ1-2; D remains ambiguous. Trimming pared 0 bases from V and 6 bases from J, leaving 8 bases between. The CDR3 spans 13 residues. CDR1 is LGHNA and CDR2 is YSLEER in the germline V gene. The CDR3 reads CASSQDLGDGYTF. The CDR3 nucleotides read TGCGCCAGCAGCCAAGATCTTGGGGATGGCTACACCTTC.

The chain combines TRBV6-5 with TRBJ1-1; tentatively, D is TRBD1 (6 bases). The length of the CDR3 is 14 residues. Between the trimmed V and J ends, which lost 2 bases and 5 bases, there was a span of 12 bases. Per the germline V gene, CDR1 is MNHEY and CDR2 is SVGAGI. In DNA form, the CDR3 reads TGTGCCAGCAGTTACGACAGGTTGGGTACTGAAGCTTTCTTT. Translation: CASSYDRLGTEAFF.

The V gene is TRBV9, the J gene TRBJ2-2; TRBD2 matches at 9 bases. J lost 5 bases, V lost 7 bases, and 12 bases had no gene match. Germline loops: CDR1 SGDLS, CDR2 YYNGEE. The CDR3 contains 16 residues. CDR3 in DNA: TGTGCCAGCTCTCTTAGCGGGGGAGTAGGAACCGGGGAGCTGTTTTTT. Residues: CASSLSGGVGTGELFF.

This rearrangement joins TRBV2 to TRBJ1-2; D unclear. Trimming removed 7 bases at V and 0 bases at J, with 15 bases between. CDR3 length: 15 residues. The V gene's germline CDR1 is SNHLY and CDR2 FYNNEI. CDR3 region: CASTVAEGANYGYTF. The CDR3 DNA reads TGTGCCAGCACCGTGGCGGAGGGCGCTAACTATGGCTACACCTTC. The full variable domain, its missing parts supplied by reference TRBV2 and TRBJ1-2, is EPEVTQTPSHQVTQMGQEVILRCVPISNHLYFYWYRQILGQKVEFLVSFYNNEISEKSEIFDDQFSVERPDGSNFTLKIRSTKLEDSAMYFCASTVAEGANYGYTFGSGTRLTVV.

In this sample, this clone turned up a few times. The chain uses TRBV19 and TRBJ2-2; D is uncertain. Germline lookup yields CDR1 LNHDA and CDR2 SQIVND (reference sequence). V was clipped by 3 bases and J by 6 bases, with 8 bases between them. There are 13 residues in the CDR3. The CDR3 region is CASSIQVAGELFF. The CDR3 DNA reads TGTGCCAGTAGTATTCAGGTTGCCGGGGAGCTGTTTTTT. The full variable domain, its missing parts supplied by reference TRBV19 and TRBJ2-2, is DGGITQSPKYLFRKEGQNVTLSCEQNLNHDAMYWYRQDPGQGLRLIYYSQIVNDFQKGDIAEGYSVSREKKESFPLTVTSAQKNPTAFYLCASSIQVAGELFFGEGSRLTVL.

V and J are TRBV7-9 and TRBJ1-4; D ambiguous. The V gene's germline CDR1 is SEHNR and CDR2 FQNEAQ (reference sequence). There are 16 residues in the CDR3. Deletions cut 0 bases from V and 4 bases from J, with 12 bases between. CDR3 in amino acids: CASSLAGRVDNEKLFF. CDR3 in DNA: TGTGCCAGCAGCTTAGCAGGCCGGGTAGATAATGAAAAACTGTTTTTT.

V is TRBV29-1 and J is TRBJ2-3; possible D gene TRBD1, 5 bases. The length of the CDR3 is 16 residues. Trimming removed 6 bases from V and 0 bases from J, with 19 bases in between. Germline V gene lookup returns CDR1 SQVTM and CDR2 ANQGSEA. The CDR3 region has the DNA TGCAGCGTCCCCCAAGGGGCCTCGGCTAGCACAGATACGCAGTATTTT. It encodes CSVPQGASASTDTQYF.

The gene calls are TRBV29-1 and TRBJ2-5; 8 nucleotides agree with TRBD1. The V segment lost 6 bases and the J segment 6 bases; nucleotides outside the gene matches: 9. The germline CDR1 and CDR2 sequences are SQVTM and ANQGSEA. The CDR3 has 13 residues. Written as DNA, the CDR3 is TGCAGCGTCGAGCAGGGGGCTGGGAAGACCCAGTACTTC. This encodes CSVEQGAGKTQYF. Variable domain in full (rest from reference TRBV29-1 and TRBJ2-5): SAVISQKPSRDICQRGTSLTIQCQVDSQVTMMFWYRQQPGQSLTLIATANQGSEATYESGFVIDKFPISRPNLTFSTLTVSNMSPEDSSIYLCSVEQGAGKTQYFGPGTRLLVL.